The 13 T cell receptor beta chains in this list originate from one sample, sequenced in a study of tumor-infiltrating T cells and Merkel cell polyomavirus. About the research overall: The T cells studied were KLL-specific CD8+ cells against Merkel polyomavirus.

The data were produced by immunoSEQ multiplex PCR, yet TCRdb's version contains in-frame clones alone and is incomplete. The sample includes 20,000 to 30,000 clones, roughly nine tenths seen only once; the top ten take approximately 3%. Robust Merkel cell polyomavirus Large T antigen positivity by immunohistochemistry was seen in all patients' tumors. The sample taken for sequencing was lymph node tissue. The receptors come from a man aged 50-59 years with Merkel cell carcinoma.

The chain carries TRBV30 and TRBJ1-3, with D unresolved. The V end was cut by 5 bases, the J end by 1 base, with 15 bases between. Germline CDR1 and CDR2: GTSNPN and SVGIG (reference sequence). The CDR3 sequence is 15 residues long. CDR3: CAWASGRLSGNTIYF. In DNA form, the CDR3 reads TGTGCCTGGGCCAGTGGGCGATTGTCTGGAAACACCATATATTTT. Based on the CDR3 plus reference TRBV30 and TRBJ1-3, the full variable domain is SQTIHQWPATLVQPVGSPLSLECTVEGTSNPNLYWYRQAAGRGLQLLFYSVGIGQISSEVPQNLSASRPQDRQFILSSKKLLLSDSGFYLCAWASGRLSGNTIYFGEGSWLTVV.

The genes are TRBV2 and TRBJ1-5; D perhaps matches TRBD1 (6 bases). Trimming cost V 6 bases and J 5 bases, with 14 bases left between them. CDR1 is SNHLY, CDR2 FYNNEI, per germline. The CDR3 covers 14 residues. In DNA form, the CDR3 reads TGTGCCAGCAGCCGGGAGGGGGGGCATCAGCCCCAGCATTTT. Translation: CASSREGGHQPQHF. Full variable domain (remainder filled in from reference TRBV2 and TRBJ1-5): EPEVTQTPSHQVTQMGQEVILRCVPISNHLYFYWYRQILGQKVEFLVSFYNNEISEKSEIFDDQFSVERPDGSNFTLKIRSTKLEDSAMYFCASSREGGHQPQHFGDGTRLSIL.

The chain employs TRBV7-2 and TRBJ2-1; D gene uncertain. Trimming took off 5 bases at V and 2 bases at J, with 13 bases between the two ends. The CDR3 has 15 amino acids. The germline V gene has CDR1 SGHTA and CDR2 FQGNSA. This CDR3 reads CASSRVRATYNEQFF. CDR3 in DNA: TGTGCCAGCAGCCGGGTGAGAGCGACCTACAATGAGCAGTTCTTC.

The gene calls are TRBV7-6 and TRBJ1-5; perhaps TRBD1 as D (6 bases). V was clipped by 5 bases and J by 1 base, with 12 bases between them. This CDR3 is built from 15 residues. CDR1 and CDR2 from the germline V gene are SGHVS and FNYEAQ. The DNA for the CDR3 is TGTGCCAGCAGCCCTACAGGGTCAAGCAATCAGCCCCAGCATTTT. Translated, it gives CASSPTGSSNQPQHF.

With respect to this clone: Distinct nucleotide sequences in the sample also encode this CDR3. The rearrangement joins TRBV5-1 to TRBJ2-7, with 10 bases that match TRBD1. Germline V gene lookup returns CDR1 SGHRS and CDR2 YFSETQ. This CDR3 is 14 amino acids long. Trimming removed 4 bases from V and 4 bases from J; junction bases left unmatched: 5. CDR3 DNA: TGCGCCAGCAGCCCAGGACAGGGGGTATACGAGCAGTACTTC. Translating it yields CASSPGQGVYEQYF.

The sample holds one count of this clone. The chain joins TRBV7-2 to TRBJ1-3, with unresolved D. The CDR3 extends over 14 amino acids. V gave up 1 base and J gave up 1 base, with 5 bases separating them. CDR1 is SGHTA and CDR2 is FQGNSA in the germline V gene. The CDR3 loop is CASSLDISGNTIYF. CDR3 sequence (DNA): TGTGCCAGCAGCTTAGATATTTCTGGAAACACCATATATTTT.

The chain uses TRBV5-4 and TRBJ1-3; 7 bases are a match to TRBD1. J was trimmed by 8 bases and V by 4 bases; bases with no gene match: 12. CDR1 SGHNT and CDR2 YYREEE come from the germline V gene (reference sequence). The length of the CDR3 is 15 residues. In DNA form, the CDR3 reads TGTGCCAGCAGCCCGAAAACAGGGGCGACAGACACCATATATTTT. Translated: CASSPKTGATDTIYF.

The chain couples TRBV10-2 to TRBJ1-2, with unresolved D. The CDR3 spans 11 residues. Per the germline V gene, CDR1 is WSHSY and CDR2 is SAAADI. Trimming stripped 4 bases from V and 4 bases from J, with 4 bases between. CDR3 in DNA: TGCGCCAGCAGTGGGAGCTATGGCTACACCTTC. Protein: CASSGSYGYTF.

This clone was seen only once. At one end the junction does not follow the germline gene, possibly because of a read error. This sample also contains other DNA sequences that code for the same CDR3. This chain connects TRBV27 to TRBJ1-6; 7 bases align to TRBD1. The CDR3 totals 15 residues. Germline CDR1 and CDR2: MNHEY and SMNVEV (reference sequence). CDR3 nucleotides: TGCGCCAGCCGAAACCTGACAGGGAGGAATTCACCCCTCCACTTT. It translates to CASRNLTGRNSPLHF.

This rearrangement joins TRBV7-2 to TRBJ1-3; D not resolved. The CDR3 runs to 16 residues. Germline CDR1 reads SGHTA; CDR2 reads FQGNSA. The V and J ends lost 5 bases and 2 bases respectively, with 16 bases between them. The CDR3 here is CASSVGRVGTGNTIYF. Here the CDR3 DNA reads TGTGCCAGCAGCGTAGGGAGAGTTGGTACTGGAAACACCATATATTTT. The whole variable domain, remainder taken from reference TRBV7-2 and TRBJ1-3, is GAGVSQSPSNKVTEKGKDVELRCDPISGHTALYWYRQSLGQGLEFLIYFQGNSAPDKSGLPSDRFSAERTGGSVSTLTIQRTQQEDSAVYLCASSVGRVGTGNTIYFGEGSWLTVV.

This clone was found a few times. V is TRBV27 and J is TRBJ2-3, with 9 bases identical to TRBD2. V shed 2 bases, J shed 11 bases, and the junction held 11 bases outside the gene matches. The CDR3 loop spans 15 amino acids. Per the germline V gene, CDR1 is MNHEY and CDR2 is SMNVEV (reference sequence). CDR3 protein: CASSLALAGLKKQYF. The CDR3 DNA reads as TGTGCCAGCAGTTTAGCCCTAGCGGGGTTAAAAAAGCAGTATTTT.

The rearrangement joins TRBV28 to TRBJ1-2, with 7 bases aligning to TRBD1. V trimming: 3 bases; J trimming: 7 bases; junction bases outside the gene matches: 5. The V gene's germline CDR1 is MDHEN and CDR2 SYDVKM. The CDR3 sequence is 13 residues long. In DNA, the CDR3 is TGTGCCAGCAGTTTCGAGGGGGCGGGTGGCTACACCTTC. Its translation: CASSFEGAGGYTF.

V usage is TRBV28 and J usage is TRBJ2-5, with TRBD2 matching over 8 bases. J was trimmed by 5 bases and V by 6 bases; bases with no gene match: 5. The CDR3 runs 13 residues. Germline CDR1 reads MDHEN; CDR2 reads SYDVKM. CDR3 in amino acids: CASRWAGGETQYF. CDR3 DNA: TGTGCCAGCAGATGGGCGGGGGGCGAGACCCAGTACTTC.